One and the same sample provided the 9 T cell receptor beta chains below, sequenced in a study of HIV-infected children after antiretroviral therapy interruption. Unique molecular identifiers were included in an RNA-based 3' RACE TCR library. TCRdb re-derived calls from the 3' RACE reads in MiXCR, one entry per CDR3 protein. The table lists about 86,000 distinct CDR3 sequences, roughly 6.7% of them singletons. As to treatment: PENTA 11 planned treatment interruption arm or continuous ART arm. The sequences come from CD45RA+ CD4+ T cells from PBMCs, pooled from several time points, collected from a donor given antiretroviral therapy, either interrupted or continuous. Subset meaning: naive CD4+ CD45RA+ CD45RO- T cells. These receptors were collected from a pool of human donors with HIV.

This clonotype was counted ten times or more. The V gene is TRBV30, the J gene TRBJ1-5; 8 bases are a match to TRBD1. The CDR3 length is 17 residues. V was clipped by 1 base and J by 1 base; unmatched bases: 9. Germline lookup yields CDR1 GTSNPN and CDR2 SVGIG (reference sequence). CDR3 bases: TGTGCCTGGAGTGCAAATACCGGACAGGGCAGCAATCAGCCCCAGCATTTT. It yields the protein CAWSANTGQGSNQPQHF.

This clonotype was seen many times. The V gene is TRBV2, the J gene TRBJ2-7, with D perhaps assigned TRBD1 or TRBD2 (6 bases each). Germline lookup yields CDR1 SNHLY and CDR2 FYNNEI. Trimming stripped 0 bases from V and 6 bases from J, with 12 bases between. This CDR3 is built from 14 residues. The CDR3 is CASSEARGGGEQYF. For the CDR3, the DNA is TGTGCCAGCAGTGAAGCGCGTGGAGGGGGCGAGCAGTACTTC.

This clonotype appeared many times. The genes are TRBV5-4 and TRBJ2-1; 8 nucleotides line up with TRBD2. The CDR3 runs 15 residues. Germline loops: CDR1 SGHNT, CDR2 YYREEE (reference sequence). Losses at the gene ends were 6 bases for V and 2 bases for J; bases not matched to a gene: 7. The DNA for the CDR3 is TGTGCCAGCACCTCCGGGACTAGAGCCTACAATGAGCAGTTCTTC. This sequence encodes CASTSGTRAYNEQFF.

Relative to its sample, this clonotype is medium-sized. V is TRBV12-3 or TRBV12-4 and J is TRBJ1-2, with D tentatively TRBD1 (5 bases). CDR3 length equals 12 residues. V lost 3 bases and J lost 7, with 9 bases in between. The CDR3 here is CASSLGERGYTF. The CDR3 DNA sequence: TGTGCCAGCAGTTTGGGGGAACGTGGCTACACCTTC.

This chain connects TRBV28 to TRBJ2-3, with D perhaps TRBD2 (5 bases). V lost 3 bases and J lost 8, with 12 bases in between. The V gene's germline CDR1 is MDHEN and CDR2 SYDVKM. There are 13 residues in the CDR3. CDR3 DNA: TGTGCCAGCAGTTTCGCTAGCCCAGGTACGCAGTATTTT. This sequence encodes CASSFASPGTQYF.

In its sample, this clonotype was seen many times. V usage is TRBV24-1 and J usage is TRBJ2-2, with 7 bases identical to TRBD1. Trimming removed 4 bases from V and 4 bases from J; junction bases left unmatched: 11. CDR1 and CDR2 (germline): KGHDR, SFDVKD. The CDR3 consists of 17 residues. The DNA of the CDR3 is TGTGCCACCAGTGACCCCGGACAGGATTTAGGCACCGGGGAGCTGTTTTTT. This encodes CATSDPGQDLGTGELFF.

The J gene is TRBJ2-1, the V gene TRBV29-1; the D gene is possibly TRBD1 (6 bases). V was pared by 6 bases and J by 7 bases, with 13 bases between. This CDR3 is 12 amino acids long. The germline CDR1 and CDR2 sequences are SQVTM and ANQGSEA. The CDR3 nucleotides read TGCAGCGTCTACGAGGGGGTGAATGAGCAGTTCTTC. It codes for CSVYEGVNEQFF.

The rearrangement uses TRBV6-2 or TRBV6-3 and TRBJ1-2; D unclear. The germline V gene has CDR1 MNHEY and CDR2 SVGEGT. The CDR3 contains 16 residues. Trimming took 8 bases from V and 4 from J, leaving 23 bases between them. DNA of the CDR3: TGTGCCAGCGTTCGGACCTACGACCCCCTCCTCTATGGCTACACCTTC. Translation: CASVRTYDPLLYGYTF.

This clonotype was counted between two and nine times. The J gene is TRBJ2-2, the V gene TRBV12-3 or TRBV12-4, with D tentatively TRBD1 (6 bases). Trimming removed 2 bases at V and 2 bases at J, with 12 bases between. The CDR3 spans 16 residues. CDR3 nucleotides: TGTGCCAGCAGTTTATATGCAGGGGTAAACACCGGGGAGCTGTTTTTT. Translation gives CASSLYAGVNTGELFF.